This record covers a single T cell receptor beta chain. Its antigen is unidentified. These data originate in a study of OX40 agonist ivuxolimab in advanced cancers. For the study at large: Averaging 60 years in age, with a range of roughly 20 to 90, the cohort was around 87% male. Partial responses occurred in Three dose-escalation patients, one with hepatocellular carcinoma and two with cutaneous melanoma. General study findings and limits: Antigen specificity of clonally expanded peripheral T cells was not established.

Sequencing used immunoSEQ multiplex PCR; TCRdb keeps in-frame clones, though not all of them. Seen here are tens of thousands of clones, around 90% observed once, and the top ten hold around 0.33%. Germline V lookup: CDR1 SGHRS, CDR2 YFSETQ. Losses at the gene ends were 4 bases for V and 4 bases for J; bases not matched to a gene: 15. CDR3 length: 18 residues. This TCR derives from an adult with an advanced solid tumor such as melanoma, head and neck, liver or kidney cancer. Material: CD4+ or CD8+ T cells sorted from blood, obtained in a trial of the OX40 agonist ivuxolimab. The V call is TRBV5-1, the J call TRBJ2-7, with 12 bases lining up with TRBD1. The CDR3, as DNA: TGCGCCAGCAGCCCCGGCGTGGGGGACAGGGGGCTTGTGTACGAGCAGTACTTC. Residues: CASSPGVGDRGLVYEQYF.